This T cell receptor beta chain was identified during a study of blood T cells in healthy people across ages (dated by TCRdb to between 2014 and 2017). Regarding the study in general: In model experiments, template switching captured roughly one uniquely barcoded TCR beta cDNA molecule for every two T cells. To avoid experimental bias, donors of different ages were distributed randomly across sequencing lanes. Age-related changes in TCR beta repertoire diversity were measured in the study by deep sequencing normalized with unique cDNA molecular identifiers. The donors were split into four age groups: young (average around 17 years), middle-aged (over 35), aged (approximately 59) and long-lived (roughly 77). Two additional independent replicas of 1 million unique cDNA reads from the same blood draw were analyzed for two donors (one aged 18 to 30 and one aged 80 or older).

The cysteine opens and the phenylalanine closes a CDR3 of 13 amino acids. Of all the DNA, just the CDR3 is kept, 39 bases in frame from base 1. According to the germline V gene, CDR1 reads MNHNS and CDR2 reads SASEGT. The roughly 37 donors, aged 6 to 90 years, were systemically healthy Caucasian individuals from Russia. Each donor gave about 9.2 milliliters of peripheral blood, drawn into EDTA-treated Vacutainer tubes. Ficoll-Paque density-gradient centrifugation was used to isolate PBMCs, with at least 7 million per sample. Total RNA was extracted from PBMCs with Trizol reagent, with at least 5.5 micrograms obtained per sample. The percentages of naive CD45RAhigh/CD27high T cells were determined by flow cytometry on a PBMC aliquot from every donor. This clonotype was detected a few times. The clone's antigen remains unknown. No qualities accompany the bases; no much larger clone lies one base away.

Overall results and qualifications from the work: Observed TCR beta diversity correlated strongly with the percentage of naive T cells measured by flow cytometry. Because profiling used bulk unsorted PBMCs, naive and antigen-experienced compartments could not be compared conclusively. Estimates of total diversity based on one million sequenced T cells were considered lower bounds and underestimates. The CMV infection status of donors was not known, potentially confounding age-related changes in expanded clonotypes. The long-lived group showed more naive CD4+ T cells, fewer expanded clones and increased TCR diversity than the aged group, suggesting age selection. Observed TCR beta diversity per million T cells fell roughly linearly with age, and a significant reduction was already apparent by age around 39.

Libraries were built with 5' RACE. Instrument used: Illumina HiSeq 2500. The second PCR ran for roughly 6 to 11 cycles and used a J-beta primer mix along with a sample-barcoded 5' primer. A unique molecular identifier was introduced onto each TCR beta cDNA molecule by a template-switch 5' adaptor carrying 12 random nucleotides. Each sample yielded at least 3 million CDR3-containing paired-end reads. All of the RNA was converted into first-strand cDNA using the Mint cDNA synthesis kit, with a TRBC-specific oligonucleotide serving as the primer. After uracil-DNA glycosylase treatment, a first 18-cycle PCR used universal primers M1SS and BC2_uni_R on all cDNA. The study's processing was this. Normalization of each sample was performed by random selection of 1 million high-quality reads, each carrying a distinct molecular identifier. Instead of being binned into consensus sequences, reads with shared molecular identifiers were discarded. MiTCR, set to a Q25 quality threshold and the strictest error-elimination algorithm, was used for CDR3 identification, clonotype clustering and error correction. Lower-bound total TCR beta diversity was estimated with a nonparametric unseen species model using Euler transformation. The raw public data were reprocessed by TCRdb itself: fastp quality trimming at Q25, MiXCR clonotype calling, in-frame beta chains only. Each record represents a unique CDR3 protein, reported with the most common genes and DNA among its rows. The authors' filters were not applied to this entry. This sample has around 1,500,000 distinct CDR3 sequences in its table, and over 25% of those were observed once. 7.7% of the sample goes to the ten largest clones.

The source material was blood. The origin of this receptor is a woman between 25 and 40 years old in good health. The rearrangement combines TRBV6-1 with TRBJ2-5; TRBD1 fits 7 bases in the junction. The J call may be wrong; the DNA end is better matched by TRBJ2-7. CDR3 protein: CASRDSWAGEQYF. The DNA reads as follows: TGTGCCAGTCGGGACAGCTGGGCCGGCGAGCAGTACTTC.